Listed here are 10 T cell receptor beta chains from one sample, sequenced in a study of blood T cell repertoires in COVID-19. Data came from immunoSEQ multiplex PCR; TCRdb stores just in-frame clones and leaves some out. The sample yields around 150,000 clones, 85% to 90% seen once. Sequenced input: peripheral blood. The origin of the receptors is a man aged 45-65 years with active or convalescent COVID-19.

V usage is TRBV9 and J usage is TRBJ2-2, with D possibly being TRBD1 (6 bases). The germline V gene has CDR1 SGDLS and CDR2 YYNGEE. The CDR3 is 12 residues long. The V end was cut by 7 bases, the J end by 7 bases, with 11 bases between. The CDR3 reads CASGGAIGELFF. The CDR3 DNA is TGTGCCAGCGGGGGCGCGATCGGGGAGCTGTTTTTT. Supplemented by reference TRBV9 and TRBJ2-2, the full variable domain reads DSGVTQTPKHLITATGQRVTLRCSPRSGDLSVYWYQQSLDQGLQFLIQYYNGEERAKGNILERFSAQQFPDLHSELNLSSLELGDSALYFCASGGAIGELFFGEGSRLTVL.

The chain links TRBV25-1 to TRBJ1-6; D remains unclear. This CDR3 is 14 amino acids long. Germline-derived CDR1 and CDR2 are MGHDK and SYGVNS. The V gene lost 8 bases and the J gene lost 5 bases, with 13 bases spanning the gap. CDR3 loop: CASRRELDNSPLHF. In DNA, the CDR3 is TGTGCCAGCCGTCGCGAGTTAGATAATTCACCCCTCCACTTT.

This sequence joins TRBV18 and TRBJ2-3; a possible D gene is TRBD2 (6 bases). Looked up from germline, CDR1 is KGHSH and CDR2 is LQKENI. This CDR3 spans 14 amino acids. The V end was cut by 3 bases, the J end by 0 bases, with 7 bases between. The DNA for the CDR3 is TGTGCCAGCTCACCTGGGACTAGCACAGATACGCAGTATTTT. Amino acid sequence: CASSPGTSTDTQYF.

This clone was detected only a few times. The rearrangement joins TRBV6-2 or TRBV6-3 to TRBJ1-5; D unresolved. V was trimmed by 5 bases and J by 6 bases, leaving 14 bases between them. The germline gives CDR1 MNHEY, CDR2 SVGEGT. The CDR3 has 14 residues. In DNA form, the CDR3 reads TGTGCCAGCAGTCAAACGGCTTCGGGTCAGCCCCAGCATTTT. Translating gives CASSQTASGQPQHF.

The CDR3 DNA follows: TGTGCCAGCAGCTTTGGGTCGGCAGGGGGCTTCTACGAGCAGTACTTC. Translated, it gives CASSFGSAGGFYEQYF. The rearrangement links TRBV7-2 to TRBJ2-7, with 8 bases matching TRBD1. The ends lost 3 bases at V and 3 bases at J; junction bases unmatched: 10. The germline gives CDR1 SGHTA, CDR2 FQGNSA. This CDR3 region has 16 residues.

The CDR3 nucleotides read TGTGCCAGCAGCTTAGCATCGGCTAGCGGCAATGAGCAGTTCTTC. Its protein is CASSLASASGNEQFF. The J gene is TRBJ2-1, the V gene TRBV7-2; 7 nucleotides agree with TRBD2. Germline V gene sequence: CDR1 SGHTA, CDR2 FQGNSA. V was pared by 0 bases and J by 6 bases, with 5 bases of the junction left unmatched. This CDR3 spans 15 amino acids.

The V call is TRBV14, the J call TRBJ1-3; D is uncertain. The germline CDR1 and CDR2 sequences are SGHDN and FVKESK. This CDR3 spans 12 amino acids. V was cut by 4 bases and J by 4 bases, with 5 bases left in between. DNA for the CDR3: TGTGCCAGCAGCCCCCGGGGAAACACCATATATTTT. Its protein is CASSPRGNTIYF.

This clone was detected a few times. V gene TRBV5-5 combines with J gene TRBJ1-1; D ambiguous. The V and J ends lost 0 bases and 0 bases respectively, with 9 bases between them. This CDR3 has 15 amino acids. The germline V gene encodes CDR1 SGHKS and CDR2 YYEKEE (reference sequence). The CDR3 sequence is CASSLAGRMNTEAFF. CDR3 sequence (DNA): TGTGCCAGCAGCTTGGCCGGGAGGATGAACACTGAAGCTTTCTTT.

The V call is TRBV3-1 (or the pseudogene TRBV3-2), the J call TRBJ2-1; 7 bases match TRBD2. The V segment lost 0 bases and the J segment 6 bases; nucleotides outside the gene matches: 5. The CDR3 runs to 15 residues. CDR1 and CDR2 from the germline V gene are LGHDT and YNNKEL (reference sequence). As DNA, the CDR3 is TGTGCCAGCAGCCAAGATTCCACTAGCGTCAATGAGCAGTTCTTC. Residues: CASSQDSTSVNEQFF.

CDR3 sequence reads: CASSLSGEGRYEQYF. As DNA, the CDR3 is TGTGCCAGCAGCTTAAGCGGGGAGGGGCGATACGAGCAGTACTTC. This chain uses TRBV7-4 with TRBJ2-7, with 7 bases that match TRBD2. Trimming cost V 2 bases and J 4 bases; bases outside gene matches: 8. The CDR3 spans 15 residues. Germline V CDR1 and CDR2: SGHVT, SQSDAQ.